The present TCR beta chain was sequenced within a study of radiotherapy plus CTLA-4 blockade in lung cancer. Only in-frame clones appear in the TCRdb table, and some are missing; sequencing was by immunoSEQ multiplex PCR. The table includes approximately 40,000 clones, approximately 77% detected once. CDR3 length: 16 amino acids. Germline values: CDR1 KGHSH, CDR2 LQKENI. V lost 0 bases and J 6 bases, leaving 12 bases between the germline ends. The TCR sequence derives from a human donor with non-small cell lung cancer who had stable disease on radiotherapy plus ipilimumab. The gene calls are TRBV18 and TRBJ1-6; maybe TRBD1 (5 bases). Sequencing used peripheral blood, obtained from a patient treated with radiotherapy plus ipilimumab. Here the CDR3 DNA reads TGTGCCAGCTCACCACCGGGGGGGTTCGGTAATTCACCCCTCCACTTT. Its translation: CASSPPGGFGNSPLHF.